The rows below give T cell receptor beta chains drawn from one sample of a study of blood T cell repertoires in COVID-19. Produced via immunoSEQ multiplex PCR; TCRdb's table is partial and in-frame only. The sample records 270,000 or so clones, under 95% being singletons. Sequencing was carried out using PBMCs or T cells enriched from blood (not recorded which). These receptors were taken from a woman aged 35 to 49 with acute COVID-19. CDR3s include the opening cysteine and the closing phenylalanine or tryptophan.

CDR3 protein,V gene,J gene
CASSPGTGHSETQYF,TRBV11-3,TRBJ2-5
CASSEAGGYYGYTF,TRBV6-1,TRBJ1-2
CASSFQLGGHYGYTF,TRBV19,TRBJ1-2
CASTPVALGLKYEQYF,TRBV6-2/TRBV6-3,TRBJ2-7
CASRRGIQNTEAFF,TRBV6-5,TRBJ1-1
CASSQGHPYNEQFF,TRBV4-1,TRBJ2-1
CASSWSKGASGNTIYF,TRBV28,TRBJ1-3
CASSLTSGVNEQFF,TRBV11-2,TRBJ2-1
CASSLLVKTQYF,TRBV5-8,TRBJ2-5
CASSLGTGGTGELFF,TRBV3-1/TRBV3-2,TRBJ2-2
CASSTGQGNTEAFF,TRBV7-9,TRBJ1-1
CASSLASGIGTDTQYF,TRBV7-9,TRBJ2-3
CASSRQTSGSYNEQFF,TRBV7-6,TRBJ2-1
CASSETRGRTEAFF,TRBV5-1,TRBJ1-1
CASSTGTGSYEQYF,TRBV19,TRBJ2-7
CASSIGTGEGYGYTF,TRBV19,TRBJ1-2
CASSHRQGTITLYGYTF,TRBV3-1/TRBV3-2,TRBJ1-2
CASRGDSNNSPLHF,TRBV6-5,TRBJ1-6
CASSESPTGTEAFF,TRBV2,TRBJ1-1
CASMRGAGETQYF,TRBV7-2,TRBJ2-5
CASSLGPGTYEQYF,TRBV5-4,TRBJ2-7
CASSLDLAGGRGQFF,TRBV4-2,TRBJ2-1
CASRVTGGDEKLFF,TRBV2,TRBJ1-4
CASSQDSGRAHGELFF,TRBV4-1,TRBJ2-2
CASSLAGYSRNTEAFF,TRBV11-3,TRBJ1-1
CASSFDRGFHNEQFF,TRBV11-2,TRBJ2-1
CASSLGTSGSLIEQFF,TRBV11-3,TRBJ2-1
CASSRDRGNTEAFF,TRBV2,TRBJ1-1
CASSRTDSVGELFF,TRBV7-9,TRBJ2-2
CASSFGVAYTEAFF,TRBV13,TRBJ1-1
CASRSSTDTQYF,TRBV6-5,TRBJ2-3
CAWSVKGAIPMRGYTF,TRBV30,TRBJ1-2
CASSLGAGAYEQYF,TRBV11-2,TRBJ2-7
CASSPPGTGTYGYTF,TRBV5-1,TRBJ1-2
CASSLRGQSNQPQHF,TRBV7-2,TRBJ1-5
CASSAGNYGYTF,TRBV6-5,TRBJ1-2
CASSLGLAGGPGYEQYF,TRBV7-9,TRBJ2-7
CASSFGAGLATHNEQFF,TRBV5-4,TRBJ2-1
CASSHRGFEQYF,TRBV3-1/TRBV3-2,TRBJ2-7
CASSPRAGYGYTF,TRBV11-2,TRBJ1-2
CASSRQEEDYGYTF,TRBV4-1,TRBJ1-2
CASSQDGMDTTDEQYF,TRBV4-2,TRBJ2-7
CASSQTQGFTEAFF,TRBV3-1/TRBV3-2,TRBJ1-1
CASSRGTAGNTIYF,TRBV5-1,TRBJ1-3
CASTHTGVETQYF,TRBV5-1,TRBJ2-5
CASSLVEGAGYEQYF,TRBV7-8,TRBJ2-7
CASSPLAGGPWEQFF,TRBV3-1/TRBV3-2,TRBJ2-1